These T cell receptor beta chains were read from a single sample in a study of shared clonotypes between healthy human individuals. The data were produced by immunoSEQ multiplex PCR, yet TCRdb's version contains in-frame clones alone and is incomplete. In the table there are approximately 2.5 million clones, over 85% of which are singletons. The sample taken for sequencing was naive CD4+ T cells from PBMCs. The receptor source for this set is a young man in good health. Some clones in this sample may be carry-over from other donors' samples. Each CDR3 is given with its conserved first and last residue. D genes are given only for firm matches. Some rows mark clone size as missing; the rest say once, few, many or name a class of expanded clone.

J gene | V gene | clone size | D gene | CDR3 DNA | CDR3 protein
TRBJ2-1 | TRBV6-1 | once | NA | TGTGCCAGCAGCCCCTGGGGCGGAACCTACAATGAGCAGTTCTTC | CASSPWGGTYNEQFF
TRBJ1-4 | TRBV5-1 | NA | NA | TGCGCCAGCAGCTGGGGGGTCGGTAATGAAAAACTGTTTTTT | CASSWGVGNEKLFF
TRBJ2-7 | TRBV27 | NA | TRBD2 | TGTGCCAGCAGTTCGTCGCGGCGGGGGGGGGCTAAGTCTAACGAGCAGTACTTC | CASSSSRRGGAKSNEQYF
TRBJ1-1 | TRBV18 | NA | TRBD1 | TGTGCCAGCTCACCTTCGAGGGACAGGGGATCTGCTTTCTTT | CASSPSRDRGSAFF
TRBJ2-5 | TRBV6-1 | NA | NA | TGTGCCAGCAGTGATTTTAGCCGCCAAGAGACCCAGTACTTC | CASSDFSRQETQYF
TRBJ2-7 | TRBV4-2 | NA | NA | TGTGCCAGCAGCCGAGGGGACGCCCGGGACTACGAGCAGTACTTC | CASSRGDARDYEQYF
TRBJ1-5 | TRBV6-6 | NA | NA | TGTGCCACACGGGGGGCGAGGGGCGATAGCAATCAGCCCCAGCATTTT | CATRGARGDSNQPQHF
TRBJ2-7 | TRBV7-2 | NA | NA | TGTGCCAGCAGCTTAGTGGGCCAGGAACCATCCTACGAGCAGTACTTC | CASSLVGQEPSYEQYF
TRBJ1-1 | TRBV10-3 | NA | NA | TGTGCCATCAGTTCGAGTCTAGGGGACACTGAAGCTTTCTTT | CAISSSLGDTEAFF
TRBJ1-2 | TRBV28 | NA | NA | TGTGCCAGCAGTGCCGGTGAACTCTACCTCCGGGGTGGCTACACCTTC | CASSAGELYLRGGYTF
TRBJ2-7 | TRBV6-1 | NA | TRBD1 | TGTGCCAGCAGATATCCGGGACAGGGTCTAAACGAGCAGTACTTC | CASRYPGQGLNEQYF
TRBJ1-1 | TRBV9 | few | NA | TGTGCCAGCAGCGCCTGGGGGACTGAAGCTTTCTTT | CASSAWGTEAFF
TRBJ2-7 | TRBV7-9 | NA | TRBD2 | TGTGCCAGCACCATAGCGGGGGCGTTGGAGCAGTACTTC | CASTIAGALEQYF
TRBJ1-1 | TRBV6-1 | NA | TRBD1 | TGTGCCAGCAGTGACCAGGGGGCCTCAAACACTGAAGCTTTCTTT | CASSDQGASNTEAFF
TRBJ1-4 | TRBV9 | NA | NA | TGTGCCAGCAGCCCGGATGGAGGTAGGGCTAATGAAAAACTGTTTTTT | CASSPDGGRANEKLFF
TRBJ1-2 | TRBV9 | NA | NA | TGTGCCAGCAGCCCAGAGGTTCAGGAAGGAATGTATGGCTACACCTTC | CASSPEVQEGMYGYTF
TRBJ2-3 | TRBV13 | NA | TRBD2 | TGTGCCAGCACCTCTAGCGGGAGGCGCACAGATACGCAGTATTTT | CASTSSGRRTDTQYF
TRBJ1-1 | TRBV5-5 | NA | NA | TGTGCCAGTGATGAAGGCCTGAACACTGAAGCTTTCTTT | CASDEGLNTEAFF
TRBJ1-2 | TRBV27 | NA | TRBD1 | TGTGCCAGCAGTTCTAATACAGGGGCCCTGCATGGCTACACCTTC | CASSSNTGALHGYTF
TRBJ2-1 | TRBV6-1 | NA | TRBD2 | TGTGCCAGCAGTGGAAGACTAGCGGGATCCTACAATGAGCAGTTCTTC | CASSGRLAGSYNEQFF
TRBJ2-7 | TRBV27 | NA | NA | TGTGCCAGCACCCTGCCGGGACGGTCCCCCCTCCCCTCCTACTACGAGCAGTACTTC | CASTLPGRSPLPSYYEQYF
TRBJ2-7 | TRBV29-1 | NA | NA | TGCAGCGTTGGCCGAGGGCTAGCAGGTGAGCAGTACTTC | CSVGRGLAGEQYF
TRBJ1-5 | TRBV15 | NA | TRBD1 | TGTGCCACCAGCAGGGAAACCGGGACAGTAAATCAGCCCCAGCATTTT | CATSRETGTVNQPQHF
TRBJ2-2 | TRBV29-1 | NA | NA | TGCAGCGCCCCGGACTGGGTTAACACCGGGGAGCTGTTTTTT | CSAPDWVNTGELFF
TRBJ2-3 | TRBV15 | NA | NA | TGTGCCACCGCACAGGGTGCTAGTACTACGCAGTATTTT | CATAQGASTTQYF
TRBJ2-3 | TRBV5-1 | NA | TRBD2 | TGCGCCAGCAGGGGTCGGGCGGGAGACACAGATACGCAGTATTTT | CASRGRAGDTDTQYF
TRBJ1-1 | TRBV5-4 | NA | NA | TGTGCCGTCGAAGCGTCGTCGAGCACTGAAGCTTTCTTT | CAVEASSSTEAFF
TRBJ1-1 | TRBV14 | NA | NA | TGTGCCAGCAGCCAAGGGGGACGACCGCTGAGGGCTTTCTTT | CASSQGGRPLRAFF
TRBJ2-1 | TRBV19 | NA | TRBD2 | TGTGCCAGTAAGATTAGCGGGAGTGGTGAGCAGTTCTTC | CASKISGSGEQFF
TRBJ1-1 | TRBV29-1 | few | NA | TGCAGCTCATCCCCACGGCTGAACACTGAAGCTTTCTTT | CSSSPRLNTEAFF
TRBJ2-7 | TRBV7-3 | NA | TRBD1 | TGTGCCAGCAGCTTAAGGGGACAGGGGTACGAGCAGTACTTC | CASSLRGQGYEQYF
TRBJ1-1 | TRBV5-1 | NA | NA | TGCGCCAGCAGCTTGATAGGGGTCACTGAAGCTTTCTTT | CASSLIGVTEAFF
TRBJ2-2 | TRBV5-1 | NA | NA | TGCGCCAGCAGCTTATCTGGGGCGAACACCGGGGAGCTGTTTTTT | CASSLSGANTGELFF
TRBJ2-1 | TRBV6-5 | NA | TRBD2 | TGTGCCAGCAGACTGAGCGGGAGTGGACACAATGAGCAGTTCTTC | CASRLSGSGHNEQFF
TRBJ2-2 | TRBV9 | NA | NA | TGTGCCAGCAGCGCCCCCGTTGACTCACCAACGGGCACCGGGGAGCTGTTTTTT | CASSAPVDSPTGTGELFF
TRBJ1-4 | TRBV28 | NA | NA | TGTGCCAGCAACCCCACGGGGGCGGGCAATGAAAAACTGTTTTTT | CASNPTGAGNEKLFF
TRBJ2-7 | TRBV28 | NA | NA | TGTGCCAGCACAGACTTCTCCTACGAGCAGTACTTC | CASTDFSYEQYF
TRBJ1-1 | TRBV2 | few | NA | TGTGCCAGCAGTGAAAGGAGTGAAGCTTTCTTT | CASSERSEAFF
TRBJ1-1 | TRBV5-1 | few | TRBD1 | TGCGCCAGCAGCTTGGAAGGGACAGTAAACACTGAAGCTTTCTTT | CASSLEGTVNTEAFF
TRBJ2-3 | TRBV7-3 | NA | NA | TGTGCCAGCAGCTCCCAACTAGTGCGCGGGAGCACAGATACGCAGTATTTT | CASSSQLVRGSTDTQYF
TRBJ1-1 | TRBV7-3 | NA | NA | TGTGCCAGCAGCTTATCGGGGGTCCCGGGGACGGAAGCTTTCTTT | CASSLSGVPGTEAFF
TRBJ1-2 | TRBV6-1 | NA | NA | TGTGCCAGCAGACGACAGCCGCTAGCTAACTATGGCTACACCTTC | CASRRQPLANYGYTF
TRBJ2-5 | TRBV29-1 | NA | NA | TGCAGCGTTACAAATTGGGGGCAAGGAGAGACCCAGTACTTC | CSVTNWGQGETQYF
TRBJ2-3 | TRBV1 | NA | NA | TGCACCAGCGGCCGGGACAGGCCAAGGTCTAGCACAGATACGCAGTATTTT | CTSGRDRPRSSTDTQYF
TRBJ2-2 | TRBV30 | NA | TRBD2 | TGTGCCTGGGAGGGCTGGAGACTAGCGGGAGAACGAGGGGCCGGGGAGCTGTTTTTT | CAWEGWRLAGERGAGELFF
TRBJ2-5 | TRBV5-1 | NA | NA | TGCGCCAGCAGTTGGGGGGGCGGCCAAGAGACCCAGTACTTC | CASSWGGGQETQYF
TRBJ2-3 | TRBV6-4 | NA | NA | TGTGCCAGTTCATATCAGGGTGGCACAGATACGCAGTATTTT | CASSYQGGTDTQYF
TRBJ1-3 | TRBV7-9 | NA | TRBD1 | TGTGCCAGCAGCACACAGGGGTCGGGAAACACCATATATTTT | CASSTQGSGNTIYF
TRBJ2-1 | TRBV28 | NA | TRBD2 | TGTGCCAGCAGGTTAAGACTAGCGGGAGGTTCCTACAATGAGCAGTTCTTC | CASRLRLAGGSYNEQFF
TRBJ1-4 | TRBV29-1 | few | NA | TGCAGCGCAACGGACAGCGAAAAACTGTTTTTT | CSATDSEKLFF
TRBJ2-5 | TRBV27 | NA | NA | TGTGCCAGCAGTCTCGGGGAGACCCAGTACTTC | CASSLGETQYF
TRBJ1-2 | TRBV10-2 | NA | TRBD1 | TGCGCCAGCATTTCGGACAGGGCATCCTATGGCTACACCTTC | CASISDRASYGYTF
TRBJ2-1 | TRBV27 | NA | TRBD2 | TGTGCCAGCAGTTCGAAGACAGCGGGAGGGCCTAGGGATGAGCAGTTCTTC | CASSSKTAGGPRDEQFF
TRBJ1-2 | TRBV6-1 | NA | NA | TGTGCCAGCAGTGAAGTCGGGGTGGTCTATGGCTACACCTTC | CASSEVGVVYGYTF
TRBJ2-1 | TRBV5-1 | NA | TRBD2 | TGCGCCAGCGGGACTAGCGGGAGTCGGGTCTACAATGAGCAGTTCTTC | CASGTSGSRVYNEQFF
TRBJ2-7 | TRBV2 | NA | NA | TGTGCCAGCAGCCAAGGGGGGAACTACGAGCAGTACTTC | CASSQGGNYEQYF
TRBJ1-2 | TRBV7-2 | NA | NA | TGTGCCAGCAGCCACCGAGCGGGCTATGGCTACACCTTC | CASSHRAGYGYTF
TRBJ2-1 | TRBV27 | NA | NA | TGTGCCAGCAGTTTAGAGGGGCCCGCCTACAATGAGCAGTTCTTC | CASSLEGPAYNEQFF
TRBJ1-5 | TRBV28 | few | NA | TGTGCCAGCAGTTTGGCGGGGGGGAGGGGCAATCAGCCCCAGCATTTT | CASSLAGGRGNQPQHF
TRBJ1-3 | TRBV5-1 | NA | NA | TGCGCCAGCAGCTTGGAGGGACATTTCTCTGGAAACACCATATATTTT | CASSLEGHFSGNTIYF